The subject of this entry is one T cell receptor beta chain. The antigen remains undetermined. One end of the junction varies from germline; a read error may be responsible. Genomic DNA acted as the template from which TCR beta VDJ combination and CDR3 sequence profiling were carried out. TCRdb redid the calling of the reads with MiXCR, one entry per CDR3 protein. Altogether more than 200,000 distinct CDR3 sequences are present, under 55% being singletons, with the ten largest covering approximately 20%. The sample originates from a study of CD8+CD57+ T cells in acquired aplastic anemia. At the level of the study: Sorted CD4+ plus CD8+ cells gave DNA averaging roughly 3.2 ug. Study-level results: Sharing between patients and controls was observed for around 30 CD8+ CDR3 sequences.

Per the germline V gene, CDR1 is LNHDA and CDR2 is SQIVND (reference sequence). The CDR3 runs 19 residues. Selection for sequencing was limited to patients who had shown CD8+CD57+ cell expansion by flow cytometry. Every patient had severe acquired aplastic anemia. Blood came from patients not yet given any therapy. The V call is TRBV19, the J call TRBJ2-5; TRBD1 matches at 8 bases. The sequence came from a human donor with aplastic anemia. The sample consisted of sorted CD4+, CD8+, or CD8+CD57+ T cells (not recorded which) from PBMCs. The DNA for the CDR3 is TGTGCCAGTAATATAGATGGAGGAGCACGGCAGGGGGCAGAAGAGACCCAGTACTTC. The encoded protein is CASNIDGGARQGAEETQYF.